Listed here is a single T cell receptor beta chain. As originally analysed: Counts of nucleated cells, estimated from reference gene primer amplification, were obtained. The method was immunoSEQ multiplex PCR; TCRdb's version includes in-frame clones alone and lacks a portion of them. V and J calls and clone size are as listed in that table; D and trimming were resolved from the DNA. The table records some 250,000 clones, 65% to 90% of them present only once. The source of the sample is a study of blood T cell repertoires in COVID-19. Study background: The United States, Italy and Spain provided the acute and convalescent COVID-19 samples.

The participants were between about 18 and 90 years old and came from some 23 US areas. Which cohort a participant joined came from the clinical history participants gave. The germline V gene encodes CDR1 LGHNT and CDR2 FRNRAP. V was shortened by 2 bases and J by 14 bases, with 16 bases between the two germline ends. This CDR3 spans 13 amino acids. This TCR derives from a young man who had recovered from COVID-19. The chain recombines TRBV12-5 with TRBJ2-1, with a weak D call TRBD1 (5 bases). Sequenced material: PBMCs or T cells enriched from blood (not recorded which). The CDR3 reads CASGLISRDGKFF. The CDR3 DNA is TGTGCTAGTGGTTTGATTTCCAGGGATGGGAAGTTCTTC.